This T cell receptor beta chain was found in a study of Graves' ophthalmopathy and Graves' hyperthyroidism. Overall study results and limits: The blood repertoire also included most expanded thyroid clonotypes above 0.001 frequency.

Looked up from germline, CDR1 is MNHNS and CDR2 is SASEGT. V dropped 7 bases and J dropped 2 bases, with 11 bases sitting between them. The CDR3 has 13 amino acids. This clonotype was seen at least ten times. What it binds is unknown. Amplified material comprised TCR beta CDR3 regions derived from RNA transcripts. Investigators did first-round RT-PCR with HTBI primers, then second-round multiplex PCR. MiXCR was run by TCRdb on the multiplex PCR reads, yielding one entry per CDR3 protein. Of approximately 540,000 distinct CDR3 sequences listed, approximately 37% are singletons. The chain uses TRBV6-1 and TRBJ1-2; D not certain. Sequenced material: peripheral blood or thyroid tissue (not recorded which). This sequence was found in an adult man with Graves' hyperthyroidism. CDR3: CASTDGWNYGYTF. CDR3 DNA sequence: TGTGCCAGCACCGACGGATGGAACTATGGCTACACCTTC.